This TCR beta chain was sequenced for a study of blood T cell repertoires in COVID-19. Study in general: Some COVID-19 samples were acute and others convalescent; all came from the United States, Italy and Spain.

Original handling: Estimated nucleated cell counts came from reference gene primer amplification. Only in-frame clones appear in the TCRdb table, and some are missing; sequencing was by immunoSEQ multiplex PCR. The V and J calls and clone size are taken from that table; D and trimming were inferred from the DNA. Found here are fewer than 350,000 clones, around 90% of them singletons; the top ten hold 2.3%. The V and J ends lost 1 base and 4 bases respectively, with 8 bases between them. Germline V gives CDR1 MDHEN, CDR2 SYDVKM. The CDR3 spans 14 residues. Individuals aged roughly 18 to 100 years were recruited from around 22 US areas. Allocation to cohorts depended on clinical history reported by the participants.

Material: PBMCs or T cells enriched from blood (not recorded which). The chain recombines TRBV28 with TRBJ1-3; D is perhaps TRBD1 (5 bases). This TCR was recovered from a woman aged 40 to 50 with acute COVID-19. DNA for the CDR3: TGTGCCAGCAGTTTATTGTCAGGGGGAAACACCATATATTTT. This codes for CASSLLSGGNTIYF.